This TCR beta chain was captured in a study of blood T cell repertoires in COVID-19. Turning to the study itself: Sites in the United States, Italy and Spain provided acute and convalescent COVID-19 samples. The cDNA or gDNA used as material had been derived from T cells, B-cell-depleted T cells, or PBMCs.

Germline V gene lookup returns CDR1 SGHDT and CDR2 YYEEEE. The CDR3 runs 14 residues. With 0 bases removed from V and 0 bases from J, the gap between germline ends came to 7 bases. Sequencing used immunoSEQ multiplex PCR; TCRdb keeps in-frame clones, though not all of them. The sample carries some 340,000 clones, 85% recorded once. The chain uses TRBV5-6 and TRBJ2-7; D might be TRBD1 (5 bases). The clonotype originates from a young woman with acute or convalescent COVID-19. Sequenced: peripheral blood. The CDR3 region has the DNA TGTGCCAGCAGCTTGGGACAGAACTCCTACGAGCAGTACTTC. Residues: CASSLGQNSYEQYF. Variable domain in full (rest from reference TRBV5-6 and TRBJ2-7): DAGVTQSPTHLIKTRGQQVTLRCSPKSGHDTVSWYQQALGQGPQFIFQYYEEEERQRGNFPDRFSGHQFPNYSSELNVNALLLGDSALYLCASSLGQNSYEQYFGPGTRLTVT.